A single sample gave rise to the 27 T cell receptor beta chains below, sequenced in a study of T-cell reconstitution after alpha-beta-depleted transplantation in children. Unique molecular identifiers were built into the TCRbeta library. TCRdb called the PCR reads again in MiXCR, with one record for every CDR3 protein. The sample lists a few hundred thousand distinct CDR3 sequences; roughly 27% were seen once. The sample consisted of PBMCs, taken before TCRalphabeta/CD19-depleted stem cell transplant. The receptors were sampled from a boy less than two years old with Wiskott-Aldrich syndrome, due to receive a stem cell transplant.

This chain connects TRBV11-2 to TRBJ2-2, with 8 positions matching TRBD1. The V gene end was trimmed by 5 bases and the J gene end by 6 bases; junction bases not matched to a gene: 17. CDR3 size: 18 residues. CDR1 and CDR2 from the germline V gene are SGHAT and FQNNGV. The CDR3 coding sequence is TGTGCCAGCAGCCGTACCGACAGGGGCTTAGAGGGTGCCGGGGAGCTGTTTTTT. This gives the protein CASSRTDRGLEGAGELFF.

The gene calls are TRBV20-1 and TRBJ2-5; D is perhaps TRBD2 (6 bases). V was shortened by 4 bases and J by 9 bases, with 21 bases between the two germline ends. CDR3 size: 14 residues. Per germline, CDR1 DFQATT and CDR2 SNEGSKA (reference sequence). CDR3: CSAIGGGGPVAQYF. The DNA of the CDR3 is TGCAGTGCTATTGGGGGAGGAGGTCCGGTGGCCCAGTACTTC.

J is TRBJ2-5 and V is TRBV7-2; 8 positions agree with TRBD1. The CDR3 runs 15 residues. Germline V CDR1 and CDR2: SGHTA, FQGNSA. After removal of 3 bases from V and 4 bases from J, the junction contained 7 bases not matched to a gene. Here the CDR3 reads CASSFAGGGGETQYF. As DNA, the CDR3 is TGTGCCAGCAGCTTCGCAGGGGGCGGAGGAGAGACCCAGTACTTC.

This clonotype has a handful of counts. The rearrangement joins TRBV6-2 or TRBV6-3 to TRBJ2-5; 9 bases line up with TRBD2. V lost 5 bases, J lost 1 base, and 2 bases stayed unmatched. Germline V gives CDR1 MNHEY, CDR2 SVGEGT. The CDR3 has 14 residues. CDR3 sequence: CASSGLALQETQYF. The CDR3 DNA follows: TGTGCCAGCAGTGGACTAGCGCTCCAAGAGACCCAGTACTTC.

The chain uses TRBV2 and TRBJ2-1, with TRBD1 identical over 9 bases. CDR1 SNHLY and CDR2 FYNNEI come from the germline V gene. The CDR3 loop spans 16 amino acids. After removal of 6 bases from V and 9 bases from J, the junction contained 15 bases not matched to a gene. As DNA, the CDR3 is TGTGCCAGCAGCCCGATGAAGGACAGGGGCTTGAGTGAGCAGTTCTTC. This codes for CASSPMKDRGLSEQFF.

This clonotype has just a few counts. This chain uses TRBV5-1 with TRBJ2-7; 13 nucleotides line up with TRBD2. Germline loops: CDR1 SGHRS, CDR2 YFSETQ. The V gene end was trimmed by 1 base and the J gene end by 7 bases; junction bases not matched to a gene: 8. The CDR3 has 16 residues. The CDR3 bases are TGCGCCAGCAGCTTGACTAGCGGGAGGGCCCGGGAAGAGCAGTACTTC. It translates to CASSLTSGRAREEQYF.

This clonotype was seen only a few times. This chain joins TRBV28 and TRBJ2-7; 7 bases fit TRBD1. Germline trimming cut 8 bases from V and 7 bases from J; bases unmatched to any gene: 17. Per the germline V gene, CDR1 is MDHEN and CDR2 is SYDVKM. The CDR3 is 15 amino acids. The CDR3 DNA follows: TGTGCCAGCGGGTCATGGGGTGCCCTCAGGGGGGAGCAGTACTTC. Encoded protein: CASGSWGALRGEQYF.

This rearrangement joins TRBV10-3 to TRBJ2-1; 9 nucleotides line up with TRBD2. CDR3 length equals 15 residues. With 4 bases clipped from V and 5 bases from J, the junction kept 6 bases outside the gene matches. The germline CDR1 and CDR2 sequences are ENHRY and SYGVKD. The CDR3 bases are TGTGCCATCAGTGGGGCGGGAGGGCCTAACAATGAGCAGTTCTTC. Its translation: CAISGAGGPNNEQFF.

V is TRBV3-1 and J is TRBJ2-3; D is undetermined. Deletions cut 1 base from V and 9 bases from J, with 8 bases between. The CDR3 has 12 residues. The V gene's germline CDR1 is LGHDT and CDR2 YNNKEL (reference sequence). CDR3 nucleotide sequence: TGTGCCAGCAGCCAAGCCAGCAGAACGCAGTATTTT. Translated, it gives CASSQASRTQYF.

The gene calls are TRBV20-1 and TRBJ2-4; D ambiguous. This CDR3 comprises 13 residues. The ends were cut back, 1 base at V and 0 bases at J, with 4 bases in the middle. CDR1 is DFQATT, CDR2 SNEGSKA, per germline (reference sequence). The CDR3 reads CSARAVAKNIQYF. CDR3 nucleotide sequence: TGCAGTGCTAGAGCTGTAGCCAAAAACATTCAGTACTTC.

This clonotype has just a few counts. The chain carries TRBV5-1 and TRBJ2-7; D unresolved. The length of the CDR3 is 10 residues. Germline CDR1 reads SGHRS; CDR2 reads YFSETQ. With 2 bases removed from V and 7 bases from J, the gap between germline ends came to 4 bases. CDR3 amino acids: CASSFGEQYF. The CDR3 region has the DNA TGCGCCAGCAGCTTCGGAGAGCAGTACTTC.

The chain links TRBV20-1 to TRBJ2-1; 12 nucleotides line up with TRBD2. The CDR3 sequence is 16 residues long. The ends lost 3 bases at V and 7 bases at J; junction bases unmatched: 10. Germline loops: CDR1 DFQATT, CDR2 SNEGSKA (reference sequence). CDR3 DNA: TGCAGTGCTAGGTCAACCCGGACTAGCGGGACGAATGAGCAGTTCTTC. Protein product: CSARSTRTSGTNEQFF.

The rearrangement joins TRBV5-1 to TRBJ2-3; 7 nucleotides agree with TRBD1. The CDR3 length is 15 residues. Germline CDR1 reads SGHRS; CDR2 reads YFSETQ. The V segment lost 1 base and the J segment 3 bases; nucleotides outside the gene matches: 5. CDR3 in amino acids: CASSLTGDVTDTQYF. DNA of the CDR3: TGCGCCAGCAGCTTGACAGGGGATGTGACAGATACGCAGTATTTT. Looking up the rest from reference TRBV5-1 and TRBJ2-3 gives the full variable domain: KAGVTQTPRYLIKTRGQQVTLSCSPISGHRSVSWYQQTPGQGLQFLFEYFSETQRNKGNFPGRFSGRQFSNSRSEMNVSTLELGDSALYLCASSLTGDVTDTQYFGPGTRLTVL.

This chain joins TRBV12-3 or TRBV12-4 and TRBJ2-7, with 8 nucleotides matching TRBD1. The J segment lost 1 base and the V segment lost 6 bases, leaving 8 bases of the junction unmatched. CDR3 length: 15 amino acids. CDR3 protein: CASSADRARSYEQYF. CDR3 nucleotides: TGTGCCAGCAGCGCGGACAGGGCCCGATCCTACGAGCAGTACTTC.

The chain is built from TRBV6-1 and TRBJ2-1; 10 positions match TRBD2. This CDR3 has 15 residues. Germline V CDR1 and CDR2: MNHNS, SASEGT. V lost 6 bases, J lost 7 bases, and 9 bases stayed unmatched. The CDR3 loop is CASSPPSGRLNEQFF. The CDR3 nucleotides read TGTGCCAGCAGCCCCCCTAGCGGGAGATTGAATGAGCAGTTCTTC.

This clonotype was seen ten or more times. The chain links TRBV5-1 to TRBJ1-2; 7 nucleotides line up with TRBD1. The length of the CDR3 is 15 residues. Germline values: CDR1 SGHRS, CDR2 YFSETQ. J was trimmed by 3 bases and V by 0 bases; bases with no gene match: 5. The chain's CDR3 is CASSLALTGDYGYTF. CDR3 in DNA: TGCGCCAGCAGCTTGGCGTTAACAGGGGACTATGGCTACACCTTC.

This clonotype was picked up a small number of times. The J gene is TRBJ2-6, the V gene TRBV2; TRBD1 might be the D (6 bases). This CDR3 has 19 residues. Per germline, CDR1 SNHLY and CDR2 FYNNEI. With 6 bases removed from V and 0 bases from J, the gap between germline ends came to 21 bases. CDR3 nucleotide sequence: TGTGCCAGCAGCACACTTCTGTGGGACAACCCCTCTGGGGCCAACGTCCTGACTTTC. This sequence encodes CASSTLLWDNPSGANVLTF.

The CDR3 reads CASSLQAGGIGETQYF. CDR3 DNA: TGTGCCAGCAGTCTACAAGCGGGAGGAATCGGGGAGACCCAGTACTTC. The chain combines TRBV12-3 or TRBV12-4 with TRBJ2-5; 9 bases are shared with TRBD2. J gave up 5 bases and V 5 bases, and 12 bases lay outside the gene matches. The CDR3 covers 16 residues.

This clonotype was seen a single time. The V call is TRBV6-2 or TRBV6-3, the J call TRBJ1-1; TRBD1 is a possible D gene (6 bases). CDR3 length: 19 residues. Germline CDR1 reads MNHEY; CDR2 reads SVGEGT. Trimming left V 2 bases short and J 3 bases short, with 25 bases between. Written as DNA, the CDR3 is TGTGCCAGCAGTTACGTTCGGCTCCGGGACATAATATATGACACTGAAGCTTTCTTT. Amino acids: CASSYVRLRDIIYDTEAFF.

The rearrangement links TRBV5-1 to TRBJ2-7, with 10 bases aligning to TRBD2. The CDR3 runs to 16 residues. The J segment lost 3 bases and the V segment lost 0 bases, leaving 6 bases of the junction unmatched. Germline values: CDR1 SGHRS, CDR2 YFSETQ. The CDR3 nucleotides read TGCGCCAGCAGCTTGGAAGCGGGAGGGATTATCTACGAGCAGTACTTC. Translated: CASSLEAGGIIYEQYF.

This clonotype was found a few times. V usage is TRBV5-1 and J usage is TRBJ2-4, with D maybe TRBD1 (6 bases). The CDR3 has 13 amino acids. Trimming shortened V by 4 bases and J by 7 bases, and 12 bases separated the two germline ends. Germline-derived CDR1 and CDR2 are SGHRS and YFSETQ. This CDR3 is CASSPEQGNIQYF. The CDR3 region has the DNA TGCGCCAGCAGCCCAGAACAGGGTAACATTCAGTACTTC.

This clonotype occurred a few times. The V gene is TRBV5-1, the J gene TRBJ2-1; 7 nucleotides align to TRBD2. V lost 0 bases and J lost 9; bases outside the gene matches: 9. CDR3 size: 15 residues. Germline CDR1 SGHRS, CDR2 YFSETQ. The CDR3 region has the DNA TGCGCCAGCAGCTTGGCGGCGGGAGCCGGTGGTGAGCAGTTCTTC. Protein product: CASSLAAGAGGEQFF.

This clonotype turned up a few times. CDR3 sequence (DNA): TGTGCCAGCAGCCATGAGGGGGCAAATCAGCCCCAGCATTTT. Translation: CASSHEGANQPQHF. The genes are TRBV4-2 and TRBJ1-5, with 7 bases lining up with TRBD1. In germline, CDR1 is LGHNA, CDR2 YNFKEQ. With V trimmed by 3 bases and J by 4 bases, 3 bases remained unmatched. The CDR3 is 14 amino acids.

The rearrangement uses TRBV20-1 and TRBJ2-3; a weak D match, TRBD2 (6 bases). Per the germline V gene, CDR1 is DFQATT and CDR2 is SNEGSKA (reference sequence). This CDR3 region has 14 residues. V dropped 8 bases and J dropped 1 base, with 16 bases sitting between them. Here the CDR3 reads CSSVYGSGTDTQYF. CDR3 sequence (DNA): TGCAGTTCGGTCTACGGGAGTGGCACAGATACGCAGTATTTT.

This chain links TRBV29-1 with TRBJ2-2; tentatively, D is TRBD2 (6 bases). The germline V gene encodes CDR1 SQVTM and CDR2 ANQGSEA. V lost 4 bases to trimming and J lost 8 bases, with 11 bases between them. The CDR3 spans 12 residues. The CDR3 protein is CSVGGAGGELFF. The CDR3 coding sequence is TGCAGCGTTGGCGGGGCAGGAGGGGAGCTGTTTTTT.

This clonotype has a handful of counts. The J gene is TRBJ2-7, the V gene TRBV25-1, with TRBD1 identical over 9 bases. CDR3 length: 18 residues. The ends lost 0 bases at V and 4 bases at J; junction bases unmatched: 13. The germline CDR1 and CDR2 sequences are MGHDK and SYGVNS. Written as DNA, the CDR3 is TGTGCCAGCAGTGAATACCTTTACCCGGGACAGGGTGGATACGAGCAGTACTTC. The encoded protein is CASSEYLYPGQGGYEQYF.

The gene calls are TRBV5-1 and TRBJ1-6; D gene ambiguous. The CDR3 runs 15 residues. V was clipped by 2 bases and J by 7 bases, with 13 bases between them. The germline V gene has CDR1 SGHRS and CDR2 YFSETQ. The CDR3 sequence is CASSFVPGANSPLHF. CDR3 DNA sequence: TGCGCCAGCAGCTTCGTCCCGGGAGCCAATTCACCCCTCCACTTT. The full variable domain, its missing parts supplied by reference TRBV5-1 and TRBJ1-6, is KAGVTQTPRYLIKTRGQQVTLSCSPISGHRSVSWYQQTPGQGLQFLFEYFSETQRNKGNFPGRFSGRQFSNSRSEMNVSTLELGDSALYLCASSFVPGANSPLHFGNGTRLTVT.